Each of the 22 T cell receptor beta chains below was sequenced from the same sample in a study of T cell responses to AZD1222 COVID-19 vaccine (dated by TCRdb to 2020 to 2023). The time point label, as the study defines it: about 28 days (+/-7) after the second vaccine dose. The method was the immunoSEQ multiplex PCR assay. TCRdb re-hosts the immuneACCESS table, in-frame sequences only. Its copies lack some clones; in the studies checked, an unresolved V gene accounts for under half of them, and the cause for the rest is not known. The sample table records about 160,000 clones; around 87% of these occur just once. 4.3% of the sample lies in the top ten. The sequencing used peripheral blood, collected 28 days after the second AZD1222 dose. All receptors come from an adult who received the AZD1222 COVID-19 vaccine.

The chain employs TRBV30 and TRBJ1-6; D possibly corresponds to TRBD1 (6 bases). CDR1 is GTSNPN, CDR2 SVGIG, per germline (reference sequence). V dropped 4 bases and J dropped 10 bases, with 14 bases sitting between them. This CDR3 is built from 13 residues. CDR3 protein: CAWKQTRGSPLHF. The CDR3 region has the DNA TGTGCCTGGAAACAAACCAGGGGCTCACCCCTCCACTTT.

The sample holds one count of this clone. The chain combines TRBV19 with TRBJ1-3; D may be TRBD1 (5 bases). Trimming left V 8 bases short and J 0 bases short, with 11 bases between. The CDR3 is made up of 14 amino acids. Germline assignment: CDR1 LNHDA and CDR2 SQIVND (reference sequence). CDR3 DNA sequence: TGTGCCAGTGCGTTTGGGGGCTCTGGAAACACCATATATTTT. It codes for CASAFGGSGNTIYF.

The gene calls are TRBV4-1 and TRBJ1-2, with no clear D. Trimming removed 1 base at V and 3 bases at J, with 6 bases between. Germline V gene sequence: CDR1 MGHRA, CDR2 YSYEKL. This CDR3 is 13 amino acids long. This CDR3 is CASSQVTDYGYTF. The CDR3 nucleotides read TGCGCCAGCAGCCAAGTTACAGACTATGGCTACACCTTC.

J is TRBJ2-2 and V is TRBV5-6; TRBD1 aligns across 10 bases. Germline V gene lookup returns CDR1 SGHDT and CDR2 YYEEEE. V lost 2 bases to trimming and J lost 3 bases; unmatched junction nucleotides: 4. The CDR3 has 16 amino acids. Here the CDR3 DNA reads TGTGCCAGCAGCTTCCTTGGGACAGGGGACACCGGGGAGCTGTTTTTT. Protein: CASSFLGTGDTGELFF.

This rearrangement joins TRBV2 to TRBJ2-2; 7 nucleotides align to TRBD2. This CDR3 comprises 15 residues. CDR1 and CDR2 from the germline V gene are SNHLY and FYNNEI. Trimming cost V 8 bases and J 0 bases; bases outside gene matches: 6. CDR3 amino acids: CASSPGLANTGELFF. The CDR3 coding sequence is TGTGCCAGCTCACCAGGACTAGCGAACACCGGGGAGCTGTTTTTT. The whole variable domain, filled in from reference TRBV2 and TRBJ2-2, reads EPEVTQTPSHQVTQMGQEVILRCVPISNHLYFYWYRQILGQKVEFLVSFYNNEISEKSEIFDDQFSVERPDGSNFTLKIRSTKLEDSAMYFCASSPGLANTGELFFGEGSRLTVL.

The CDR3 DNA is TGTGCCAGCAAGGACGAGTATGGCTACACCTTC. Residues: CASKDEYGYTF. The J gene is TRBJ1-2, the V gene TRBV7-8; D is uncertain. This CDR3 has 11 amino acids. The germline V gene encodes CDR1 SGHVS and CDR2 FQNEAQ. V was clipped by 7 bases and J by 5 bases, with 8 bases between them.

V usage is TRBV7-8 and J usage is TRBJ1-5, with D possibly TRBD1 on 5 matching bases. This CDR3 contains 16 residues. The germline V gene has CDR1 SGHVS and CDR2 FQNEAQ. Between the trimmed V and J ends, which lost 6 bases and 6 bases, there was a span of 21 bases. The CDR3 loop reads CASSPTRGIGLQPQHF. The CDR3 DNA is TGTGCCAGCAGTCCCACGAGGGGCATCGGTCTTCAGCCCCAGCATTTT. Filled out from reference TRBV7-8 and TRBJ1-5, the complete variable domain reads GAGVSQSPRYKVAKRGQDVALRCDPISGHVSLFWYQQALGQGPEFLTYFQNEAQLDKSGLPSDRFFAERPEGSVSTLKIQRTQQEDSAVYLCASSPTRGIGLQPQHFGDGTRLSIL.

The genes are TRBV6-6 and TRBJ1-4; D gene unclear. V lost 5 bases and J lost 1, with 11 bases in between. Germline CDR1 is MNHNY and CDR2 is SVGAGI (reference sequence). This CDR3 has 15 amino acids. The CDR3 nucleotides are TGTGCCAGCAGTCGCAAGGTTGTAACTAATGAAAAACTGTTTTTT. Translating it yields CASSRKVVTNEKLFF.

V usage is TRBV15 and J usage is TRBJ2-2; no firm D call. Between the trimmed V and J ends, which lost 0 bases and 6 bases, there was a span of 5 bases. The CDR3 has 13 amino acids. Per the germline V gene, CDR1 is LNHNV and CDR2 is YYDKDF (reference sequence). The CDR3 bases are TGTGCCACCAGCAGAGAGTCGGCCGGGGAGCTGTTTTTT. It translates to CATSRESAGELFF. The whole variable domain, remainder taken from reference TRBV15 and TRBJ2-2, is DAMVIQNPRYQVTQFGKPVTLSCSQTLNHNVMYWYQQKSSQAPKLLFHYYDKDFNNEADTPDNFQSRRPNTSFCFLDIRSPGLGDTAMYLCATSRESAGELFFGEGSRLTVL.

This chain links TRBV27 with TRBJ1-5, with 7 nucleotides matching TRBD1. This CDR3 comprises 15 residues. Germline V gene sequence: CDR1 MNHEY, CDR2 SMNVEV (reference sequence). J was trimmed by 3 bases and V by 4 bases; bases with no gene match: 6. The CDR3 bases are TGTGCCAGCAGTTCCAGGGGGGGCCCCAATCAGCCCCAGCATTTT. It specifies CASSSRGGPNQPQHF.

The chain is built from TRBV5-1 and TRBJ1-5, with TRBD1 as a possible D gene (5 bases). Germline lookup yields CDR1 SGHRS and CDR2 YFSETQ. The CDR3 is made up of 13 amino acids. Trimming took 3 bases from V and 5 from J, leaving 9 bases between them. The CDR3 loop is CASSSDSYQPQHF. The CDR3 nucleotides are TGCGCCAGCAGCTCAGACAGCTATCAGCCCCAGCATTTT.

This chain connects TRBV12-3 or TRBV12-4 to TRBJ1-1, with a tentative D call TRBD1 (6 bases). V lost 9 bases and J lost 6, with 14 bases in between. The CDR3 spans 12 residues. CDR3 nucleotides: TGTGCCAGTACACAGGGTTTCGCTGAAGCTTTCTTT. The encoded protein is CASTQGFAEAFF.

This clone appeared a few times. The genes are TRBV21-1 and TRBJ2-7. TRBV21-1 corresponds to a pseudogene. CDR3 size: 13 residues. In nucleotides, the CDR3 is TGTGCCAGCAGCCGGACGCTTCTCTACGAGCAGTACTTC. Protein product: CASSRTLLYEQYF.

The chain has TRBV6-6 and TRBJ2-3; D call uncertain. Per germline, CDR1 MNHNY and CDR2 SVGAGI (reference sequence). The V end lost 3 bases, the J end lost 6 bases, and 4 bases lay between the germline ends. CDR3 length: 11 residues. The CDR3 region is CASSYRDTQYF. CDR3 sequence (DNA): TGTGCCAGCAGTTATCGCGATACGCAGTATTTT.

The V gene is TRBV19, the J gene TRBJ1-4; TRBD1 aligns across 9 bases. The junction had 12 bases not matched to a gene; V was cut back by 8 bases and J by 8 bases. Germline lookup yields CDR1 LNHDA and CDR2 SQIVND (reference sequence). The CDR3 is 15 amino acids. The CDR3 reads CASEEPGQGAEKLFF. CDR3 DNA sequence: TGTGCCAGTGAGGAACCGGGACAGGGTGCGGAAAAACTGTTTTTT.

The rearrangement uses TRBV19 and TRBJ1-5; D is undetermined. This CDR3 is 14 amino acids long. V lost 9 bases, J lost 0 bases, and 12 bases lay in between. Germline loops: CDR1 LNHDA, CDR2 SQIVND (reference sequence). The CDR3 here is CASSGSYSNQPQHF. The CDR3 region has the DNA TGTGCCAGCTCTGGGAGTTATAGCAATCAGCCCCAGCATTTT.

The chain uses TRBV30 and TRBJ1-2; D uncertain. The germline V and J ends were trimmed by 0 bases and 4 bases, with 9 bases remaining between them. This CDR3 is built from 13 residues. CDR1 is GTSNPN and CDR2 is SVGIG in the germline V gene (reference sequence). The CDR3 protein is CAWSVAGIYGYTF. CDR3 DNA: TGTGCCTGGAGTGTGGCGGGTATCTATGGCTACACCTTC. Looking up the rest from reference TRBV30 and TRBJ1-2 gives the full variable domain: SQTIHQWPATLVQPVGSPLSLECTVEGTSNPNLYWYRQAAGRGLQLLFYSVGIGQISSEVPQNLSASRPQDRQFILSSKKLLLSDSGFYLCAWSVAGIYGYTFGSGTRLTVV.

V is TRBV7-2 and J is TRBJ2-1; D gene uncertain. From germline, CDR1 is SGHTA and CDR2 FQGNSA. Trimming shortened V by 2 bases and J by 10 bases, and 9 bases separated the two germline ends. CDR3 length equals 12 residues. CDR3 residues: CASSLYIGEQFF. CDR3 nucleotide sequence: TGTGCCAGCAGCTTATATATAGGAGAGCAGTTCTTC.

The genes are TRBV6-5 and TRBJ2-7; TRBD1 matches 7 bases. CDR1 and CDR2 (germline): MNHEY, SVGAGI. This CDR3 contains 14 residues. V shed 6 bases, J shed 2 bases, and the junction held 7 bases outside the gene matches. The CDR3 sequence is CASRRGQRTYEQYF. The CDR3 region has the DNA TGTGCCAGCAGAAGGGGACAGCGAACCTACGAGCAGTACTTC.

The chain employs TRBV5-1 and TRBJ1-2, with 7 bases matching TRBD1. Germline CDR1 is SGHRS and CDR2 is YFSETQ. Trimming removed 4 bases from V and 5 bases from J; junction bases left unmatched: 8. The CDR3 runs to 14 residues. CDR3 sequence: CASSPSGTEYGYTF. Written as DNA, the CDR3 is TGCGCCAGCAGCCCCTCCGGGACAGAATATGGCTACACCTTC.

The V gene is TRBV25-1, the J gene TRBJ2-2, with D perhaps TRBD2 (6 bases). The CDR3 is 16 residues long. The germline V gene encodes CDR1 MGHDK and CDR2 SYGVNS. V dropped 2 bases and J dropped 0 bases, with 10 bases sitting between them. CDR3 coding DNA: TGTGCCAGCAGTGAAGGTGGGGGGACGAACACCGGGGAGCTGTTTTTT. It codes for CASSEGGGTNTGELFF.

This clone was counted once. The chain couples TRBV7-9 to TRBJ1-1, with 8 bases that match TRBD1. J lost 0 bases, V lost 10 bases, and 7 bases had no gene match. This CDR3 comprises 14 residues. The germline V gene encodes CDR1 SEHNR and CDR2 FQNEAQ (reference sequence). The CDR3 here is CATKTQGVNTEAFF. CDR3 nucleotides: TGTGCCACTAAAACACAGGGGGTGAACACTGAAGCTTTCTTT.